This TCR beta chain emerged from a study of siplizumab effects on memory and regulatory T cells. V gave up 2 bases and J gave up 5 bases; unmatched junction bases: 6. From germline, CDR1 is SGHTA and CDR2 FQGNSA. The CDR3 sequence is 15 residues long. Concerning this clone: Its cognate antigen is unknown.

Study observations and caveats: Among alloreactive clones, only a minor fraction mapped to unstimulated subsets.

TCRdb's table, derived via immunoSEQ multiplex PCR, lists solely in-frame clones and lacks some. The sample includes more than 95,000 clones, just over 90% of them seen just once. The chain uses TRBV7-2 and TRBJ1-5; 7 nucleotides align to TRBD1. The TCR originated in a human donor in good health. Sequenced material: CD4+ T cells sorted from blood. This CDR3 reads CASSLSGTDYQPQHF. The CDR3 DNA follows: TGTGCCAGCAGCTTATCCGGGACAGATTATCAGCCCCAGCATTTT.